A single sample is the source of the 6 T cell receptor beta chains below, sequenced in a study of T cell repertoires in cytomegalovirus infection. In TCRdb, the reads were re-called with MiXCR into one record per CDR3 protein. Found here are 150,000 to 200,000 distinct CDR3 sequences, roughly 27% of them singletons; the top ten hold approximately 30%. The sequenced sample consisted of PBMCs. These receptor sequences come from a human donor in good health (CMV status not recorded). Some clones in this sample may be carry-over from other donors' samples.

The rearrangement links TRBV2 to TRBJ2-5; 9 nucleotides align to TRBD2. The CDR3 runs to 16 residues. The V segment lost 3 bases and the J segment 0 bases; nucleotides outside the gene matches: 5. Germline loops: CDR1 SNHLY, CDR2 FYNNEI. The CDR3 DNA follows: TGTGCCAGCAGTGAGCGTAGCGGGGGCTACCAAGAGACCCAGTACTTC. Translated, it gives CASSERSGGYQETQYF.

J is TRBJ2-7 and V is TRBV20-1, with unresolved D. CDR1 is DFQATT, CDR2 SNEGSKA, per germline (reference sequence). V dropped 5 bases and J dropped 1 base, with 9 bases sitting between them. The CDR3 loop spans 12 amino acids. The CDR3 nucleotides read TGCAGTGCTTTACAAGAATCCTACGAGCAGTACTTC. Its protein product is CSALQESYEQYF.

This clonotype showed up just a few times. The gene calls are TRBV4-1 and TRBJ1-6; D unclear. The CDR3 covers 14 residues. Between the trimmed V and J ends, which lost 1 base and 9 bases, there was a span of 10 bases. Germline V lookup: CDR1 MGHRA, CDR2 YSYEKL. This CDR3 is CASSQGVAFSPLHF. CDR3 DNA: TGCGCCAGCAGCCAAGGGGTAGCTTTTTCACCCCTCCACTTT.

This clonotype was recorded many times. The gene calls are TRBV6-5 and TRBJ1-1; possibly TRBD1 for D (5 bases). This CDR3 spans 12 amino acids. Germline CDR1 reads MNHEY; CDR2 reads SVGAGI. The V gene lost 6 bases and the J gene lost 0 bases, with 5 bases spanning the gap. The CDR3 loop reads CASRGVNTEAFF. CDR3 nucleotide sequence: TGTGCCAGCAGAGGGGTGAACACTGAAGCTTTCTTT.

This clonotype was counted ten times or more. This chain links TRBV19 with TRBJ1-6; 7 nucleotides agree with TRBD1. This CDR3 has 15 residues. Trimming removed 6 bases from V and 7 bases from J; junction bases left unmatched: 9. Germline CDR1 and CDR2: LNHDA and SQIVND (reference sequence). The CDR3 sequence: CASRIDRAPNSPLHF. The CDR3 coding sequence is TGTGCCAGTAGGATCGACAGGGCGCCAAATTCACCCCTCCACTTT.

This clonotype was counted a few times. One end of the junction is discordant with germline, which a read error may explain. V gene TRBV2 combines with J gene TRBJ2-1; TRBD1 might be the D (6 bases). The germline CDR1 and CDR2 sequences are SNHLY and FYNNEI. The CDR3 loop spans 14 amino acids. The CDR3 DNA reads TGTGCCAGCACTGAACCAGGGGATAACAATGAGCAGTTCTTC. As protein: CASTEPGDNNEQFF.